This T cell receptor (beta chain) was captured in a study of identical twins. At least ten counts were recorded for this clonotype. Its antigen is currently unknown. A universal primer site was incorporated via template switching, and the cDNA contained unique molecular identifiers. TCRdb fed the 5' RACE reads into MiXCR, producing one record per CDR3 protein. The data show around 450,000 distinct CDR3 sequences, 14% seen once. Study-level results: Beta clonotypes that were abundant in cord blood contained fewer insertions, a pattern absent from memory repertoires. Zero-insertion analyses could be partly confounded by invariant MAIT and iNKT cells.

These same data were also listed under a study on yellow fever vaccine responses in identical twins. This second study says: Vaccine-induced T cell responses in twins were reportedly observed to appear partly convergent, partly personalized.

Sequenced: CD4+ T cells sorted from blood. The receptor was derived from a young woman in good health.

CDR3 sequence reads: CASATLGFGANVLTF. CDR3 bases: TGTGCCAGCGCTACGCTGGGATTTGGGGCCAACGTCCTGACTTTC. The chain has TRBV9 and TRBJ2-6; D gene uncertain. The CDR3 is 15 residues long. V was pared by 7 bases and J by 3 bases, with 14 bases between. The germline V gene has CDR1 SGDLS and CDR2 YYNGEE.